Listed below are T cell receptor beta chains from one sample, sequenced in a study of blood T cell repertoires in COVID-19. Assay: immunoSEQ multiplex PCR; the TCRdb copy retains only in-frame clones and omits some. The sample has approximately 500,000 clones, about 88% seen once; the top ten hold less than 9.5%. Input material: peripheral blood. Every receptor here comes from a woman aged 45-59 years with COVID-19, enrolled during active disease. CDR3s include the opening cysteine and the closing phenylalanine or tryptophan. The order of the fields is clone size, V gene, D gene, J gene, CDR3 protein, CDR3 DNA. A D gene is named only where the DNA matches it firmly. Clone size is given for some rows only: seen once, a few or many times, or a class if the clone is expanded.

NA	TRBV6-5	NA	TRBJ1-1	CASQTVTLNTEAFF	TGTGCCAGCCAGACAGTGACCCTGAACACTGAAGCTTTCTTT
NA	TRBV6-6	NA	TRBJ1-2	CASSYSTTVLLEGYTF	TGTGCCAGCAGTTACTCCACGACAGTCCTTTTGGAGGGCTACACCTTC
NA	TRBV25-1	NA	TRBJ1-2	CASSPYGDDYGYTF	TGTGCCAGCAGTCCTTACGGGGATGACTATGGCTACACCTTC
NA	TRBV15	NA	TRBJ2-7	CATSRVGSGRYEQYF	TGTGCCACCAGCAGAGTCGGTTCGGGGAGGTACGAGCAGTACTTC
once	TRBV20-1	NA	TRBJ2-7	CSAILSRVQYF	TGCAGTGCTATCCTCTCGCGGGTTCAGTACTTC
NA	TRBV10-3	NA	TRBJ1-5	CAISESNGLSDNQPQHF	TGTGCCATCAGTGAGTCGAATGGGCTCTCAGACAATCAGCCCCAGCATTTT
once	TRBV24-1	NA	TRBJ1-6	CATSDLYGQSSYNSPLHF	TGTGCCACCAGTGATCTGTATGGACAGAGCTCCTATAATTCACCCCTCCACTTT
few	TRBV11-3	NA	TRBJ2-2	CASSLTGLGGELFF	TGTGCCAGCAGCTTAACAGGGTTGGGCGGGGAGCTGTTTTTT
NA	TRBV7-2	NA	TRBJ1-5	CASSPGARYSNQPQHF	TGTGCCAGCAGCCCAGGGGCGCGATATAGCAATCAGCCCCAGCATTTT
NA	TRBV7-9	TRBD1	TRBJ1-2	CASSPIQGAYGYTF	TGTGCCAGCAGCCCCATACAGGGGGCCTATGGCTACACCTTC
NA	TRBV3-1/TRBV3-2	TRBD1	TRBJ1-1	CASSQVRFGGQGNTEAFF	TGTGCCAGCAGCCAAGTGAGGTTTGGGGGACAGGGGAACACTGAAGCTTTCTTT